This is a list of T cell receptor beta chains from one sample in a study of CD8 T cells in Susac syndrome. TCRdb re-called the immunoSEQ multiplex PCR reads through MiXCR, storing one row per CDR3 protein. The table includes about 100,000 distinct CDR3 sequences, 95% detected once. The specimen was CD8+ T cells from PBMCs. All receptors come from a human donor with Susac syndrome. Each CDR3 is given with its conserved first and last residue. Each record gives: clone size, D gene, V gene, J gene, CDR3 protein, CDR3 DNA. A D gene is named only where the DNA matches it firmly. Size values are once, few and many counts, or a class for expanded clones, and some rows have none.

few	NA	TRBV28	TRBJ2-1	CASSLTYNEQFF	TGTGCCAGCAGTTTAACCTACAATGAGCAGTTCTTC
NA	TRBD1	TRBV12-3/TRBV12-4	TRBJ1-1	CASSFRGRFGTEAFF	TGTGCCAGCAGCTTCAGGGGGCGCTTCGGCACTGAAGCTTTCTTT
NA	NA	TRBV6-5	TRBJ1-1	CASSPTDSNTEAFF	TGTGCCAGCAGCCCCACGGACAGCAACACTGAAGCTTTCTTT
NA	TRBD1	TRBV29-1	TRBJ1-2	CSVEGSKTGNYGYTF	TGCAGCGTTGAAGGGAGTAAGACAGGGAATTATGGCTACACCTTC
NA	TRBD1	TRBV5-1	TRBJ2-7	CASQGQSSSYEQYF	TGCGCCAGCCAGGGACAGTCCTCTTCCTACGAGCAGTACTTC
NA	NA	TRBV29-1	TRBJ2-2	CSVEMTENTGELFF	TGCAGCGTTGAAATGACAGAGAACACCGGGGAGCTGTTTTTT
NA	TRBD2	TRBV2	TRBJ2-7	CASRLAGGLDEQYF	TGTGCCAGCAGGTTAGCGGGGGGGCTCGACGAGCAGTACTTC
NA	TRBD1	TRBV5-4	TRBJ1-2	CASSYDRGQGYTF	TGTGCCAGCAGTTATGACAGGGGGCAAGGCTACACCTTC
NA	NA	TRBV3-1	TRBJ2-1	CASSQSGPAHEQFF	TGTGCCAGCAGCCAATCGGGACCCGCCCATGAGCAGTTCTTC
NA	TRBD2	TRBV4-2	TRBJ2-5	CASSQAGLTSGGAETQYF	TGTGCCAGCAGCCAAGCCGGACTCACTAGCGGGGGGGCAGAGACCCAGTACTTC
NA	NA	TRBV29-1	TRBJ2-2	CSVDNSDGELFF	TGCAGCGTTGACAACTCCGACGGGGAGCTGTTTTTT
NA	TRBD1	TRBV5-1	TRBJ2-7	CASSLTGTAYEQYF	TGCGCCAGCAGCTTGACCGGGACAGCCTACGAGCAGTACTTC
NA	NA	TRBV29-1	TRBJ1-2	CSGAYNYGYTF	TGCAGCGGGGCGTATAACTATGGCTACACCTTC
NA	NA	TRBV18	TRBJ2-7	CASSPGGVYEQYF	TGTGCCAGCTCACCAGGCGGGGTCTACGAGCAGTACTTC
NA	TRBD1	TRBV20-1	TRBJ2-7	CSATSTGVRGYEQYF	TGCAGTGCTACTTCCACAGGGGTCAGGGGCTACGAGCAGTACTTC
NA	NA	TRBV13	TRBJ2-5	CASSMDRIQETQYF	TGTGCCAGCAGCATGGACAGAATCCAAGAGACCCAGTACTTC
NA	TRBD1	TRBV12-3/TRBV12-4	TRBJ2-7	CASSRGTGYEQYF	TGTGCCAGCAGCCGAGGGACAGGCTACGAGCAGTACTTC
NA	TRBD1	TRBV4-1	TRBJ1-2	CASSHRTGRDYTF	TGCGCCAGCAGCCATCGGACAGGACGCGACTACACCTTC
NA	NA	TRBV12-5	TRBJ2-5	CASGDPGETQYF	TGTGCTAGTGGTGACCCAGGGGAGACCCAGTACTTC
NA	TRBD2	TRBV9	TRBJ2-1	CASSVAAGSGVSYNEQFF	TGTGCCAGCAGCGTAGCAGCTGGTAGCGGGGTCTCCTACAATGAGCAGTTCTTC
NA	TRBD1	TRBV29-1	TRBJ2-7	CSVEGDRGLEQYF	TGCAGCGTTGAAGGGGACAGGGGGCTTGAGCAGTACTTC
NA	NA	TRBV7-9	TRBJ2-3	CAHQGGSTDTQYF	TGTGCCCACCAAGGCGGGAGCACAGATACGCAGTATTTT
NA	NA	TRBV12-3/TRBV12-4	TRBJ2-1	CASRTDLAPSSYNEQFF	TGTGCCAGCAGGACGGACCTAGCGCCTAGCTCCTACAATGAGCAGTTCTTC
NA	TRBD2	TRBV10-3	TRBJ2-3	CAISDGTSASTDTQYF	TGTGCCATCAGTGATGGGACTAGCGCGAGCACAGATACGCAGTATTTT
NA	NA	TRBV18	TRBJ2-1	CASSPPGQGYSNNEQFF	TGTGCCAGCTCACCACCGGGGCAGGGATATTCTAATAATGAGCAGTTCTTC
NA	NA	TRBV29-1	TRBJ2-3	CSVVSFGPEDTQYF	TGCAGCGTTGTGAGTTTTGGGCCCGAAGATACGCAGTATTTT
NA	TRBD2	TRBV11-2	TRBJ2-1	CASSPQRGSSDEQFF	TGTGCCAGCAGCCCCCAGCGGGGGTCTTCTGATGAGCAGTTCTTC
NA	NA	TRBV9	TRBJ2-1	CASSAPVGERSDEQFF	TGTGCCAGCAGCGCGCCGGTGGGGGAGCGGAGCGATGAGCAGTTCTTC
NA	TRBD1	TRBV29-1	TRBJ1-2	CSDRDRTGYTF	TGCAGCGATAGGGACAGGACTGGCTACACCTTC
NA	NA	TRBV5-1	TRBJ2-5	CASSSPGAAETQYF	TGCGCCAGCAGCTCCCCCGGGGCAGCCGAGACCCAGTACTTC
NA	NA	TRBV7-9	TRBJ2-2	CASSHPGIDTGELFF	TGTGCCAGCAGCCACCCAGGGATAGACACCGGGGAGCTGTTTTTT
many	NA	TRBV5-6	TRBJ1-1	CASSLGRNTEAFF	TGTGCCAGCAGCTTAGGCAGGAACACTGAAGCTTTCTTT
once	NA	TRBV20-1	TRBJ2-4	CSASRSGAVAKNIQYF	TGCAGTGCTAGTCGATCGGGAGCGGTGGCCAAAAACATTCAGTACTTC
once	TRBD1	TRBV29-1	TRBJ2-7	CSVELDRGLAYEQYF	TGCAGCGTGGAATTGGACAGGGGCCTAGCGTACGAGCAGTACTTC
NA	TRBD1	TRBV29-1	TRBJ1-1	CSAGPRDRPNF	TGCAGCGCCGGCCCCCGGGACAGGCCCAACTTT
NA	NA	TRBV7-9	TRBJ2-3	CASSLATGTGDTQYF	TGTGCCAGCAGCTTAGCGACGGGGACGGGAGATACGCAGTATTTT
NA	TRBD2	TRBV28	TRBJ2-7	CASTPRASGPPGEQYF	TGTGCCAGCACCCCGCGGGCTAGCGGGCCGCCTGGCGAGCAGTACTTC
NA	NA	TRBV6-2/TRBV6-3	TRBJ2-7	CASSPGQPAGRAYEQYF	TGTGCCAGCAGCCCGGGACAACCTGCAGGTAGGGCCTACGAGCAGTACTTC
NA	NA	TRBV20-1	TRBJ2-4	CSAREGYIQYF	TGCAGTGCTAGAGAAGGGTACATTCAGTACTTC
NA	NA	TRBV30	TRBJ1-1	CAWTTGENAEAFF	TGTGCCTGGACAACGGGGGAAAACGCTGAAGCTTTCTTT
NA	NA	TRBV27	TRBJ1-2	CASSFQSGYGYTF	TGTGCCAGCAGTTTCCAGTCCGGGTATGGCTACACCTTC
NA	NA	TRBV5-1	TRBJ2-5	CASSLDGTQYF	TGCGCCAGCAGCTTGGATGGGACCCAGTACTTC
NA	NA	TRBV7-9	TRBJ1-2	CASSADGSYTF	TGTGCCAGCAGCGCCGACGGGAGCTACACCTTC